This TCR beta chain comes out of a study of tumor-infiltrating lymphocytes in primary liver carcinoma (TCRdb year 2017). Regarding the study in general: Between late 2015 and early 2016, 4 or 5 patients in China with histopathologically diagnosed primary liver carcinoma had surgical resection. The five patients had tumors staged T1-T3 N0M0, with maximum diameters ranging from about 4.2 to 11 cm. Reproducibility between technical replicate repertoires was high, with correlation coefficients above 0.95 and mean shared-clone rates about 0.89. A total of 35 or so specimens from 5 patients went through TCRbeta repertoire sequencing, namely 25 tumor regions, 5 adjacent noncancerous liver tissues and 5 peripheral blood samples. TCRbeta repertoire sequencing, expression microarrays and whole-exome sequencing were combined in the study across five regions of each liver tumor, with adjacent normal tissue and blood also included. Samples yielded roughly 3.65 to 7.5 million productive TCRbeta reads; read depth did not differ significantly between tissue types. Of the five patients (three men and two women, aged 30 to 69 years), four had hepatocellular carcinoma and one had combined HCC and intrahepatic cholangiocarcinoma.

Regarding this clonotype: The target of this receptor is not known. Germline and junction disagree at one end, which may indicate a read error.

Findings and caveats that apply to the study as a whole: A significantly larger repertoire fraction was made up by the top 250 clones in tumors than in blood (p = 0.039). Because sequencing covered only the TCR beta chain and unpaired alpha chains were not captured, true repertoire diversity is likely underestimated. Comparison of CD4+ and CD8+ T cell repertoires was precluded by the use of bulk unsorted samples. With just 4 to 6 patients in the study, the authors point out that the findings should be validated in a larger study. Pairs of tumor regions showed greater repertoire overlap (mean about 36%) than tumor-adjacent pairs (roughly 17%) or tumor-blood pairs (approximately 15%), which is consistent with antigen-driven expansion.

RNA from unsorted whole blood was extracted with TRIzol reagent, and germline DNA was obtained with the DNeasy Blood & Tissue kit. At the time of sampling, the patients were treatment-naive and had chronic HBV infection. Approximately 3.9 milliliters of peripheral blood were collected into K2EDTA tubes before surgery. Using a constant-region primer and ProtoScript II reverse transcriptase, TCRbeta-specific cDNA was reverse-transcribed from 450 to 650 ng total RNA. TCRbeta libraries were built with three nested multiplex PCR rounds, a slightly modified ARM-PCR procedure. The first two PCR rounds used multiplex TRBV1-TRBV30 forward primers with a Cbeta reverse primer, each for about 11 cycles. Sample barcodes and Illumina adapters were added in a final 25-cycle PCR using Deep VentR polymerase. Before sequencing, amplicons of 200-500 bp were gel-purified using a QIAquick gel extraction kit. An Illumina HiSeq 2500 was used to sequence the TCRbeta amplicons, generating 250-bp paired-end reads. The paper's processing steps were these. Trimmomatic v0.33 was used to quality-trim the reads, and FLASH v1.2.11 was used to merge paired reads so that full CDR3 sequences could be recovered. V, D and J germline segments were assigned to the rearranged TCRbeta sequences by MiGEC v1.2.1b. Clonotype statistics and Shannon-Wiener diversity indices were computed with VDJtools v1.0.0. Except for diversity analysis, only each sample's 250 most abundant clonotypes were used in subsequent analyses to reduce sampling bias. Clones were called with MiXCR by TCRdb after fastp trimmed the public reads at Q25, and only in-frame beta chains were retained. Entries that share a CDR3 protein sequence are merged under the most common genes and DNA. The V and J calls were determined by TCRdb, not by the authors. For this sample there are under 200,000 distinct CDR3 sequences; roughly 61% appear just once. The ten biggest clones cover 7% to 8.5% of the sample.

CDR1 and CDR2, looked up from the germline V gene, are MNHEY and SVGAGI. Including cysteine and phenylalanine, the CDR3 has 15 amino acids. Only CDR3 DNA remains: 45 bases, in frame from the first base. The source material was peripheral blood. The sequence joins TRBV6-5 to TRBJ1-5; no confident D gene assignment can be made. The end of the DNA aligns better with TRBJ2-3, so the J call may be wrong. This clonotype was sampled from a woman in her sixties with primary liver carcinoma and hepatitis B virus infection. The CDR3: CASSPRGASYQPQYF. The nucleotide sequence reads TGTGCTAGCAGCCCCCGCGGTGCGAGTTATCAGCCCCAGTATTTT.